Shown below are 9 T cell receptor beta chains from a single sample sequenced in a study of CD8+CD57+ T cells in acquired aplastic anemia. According to the study, genomic DNA was the template for TCR beta VDJ and CDR3 profiling. TCRdb independently ran MiXCR on the reads; one entry per CDR3 protein. Among more than 150,000 distinct CDR3 sequences listed, nearly 50% were seen once. The sequenced patients had an expansion of CD8+CD57+ cells seen by flow cytometry. Sequencing was performed on sorted CD4+, CD8+, or CD8+CD57+ T cells (not recorded which) from PBMCs. The receptors shown here come from a human donor with aplastic anemia.

Remarks on this clonotype: This may come from a read error, since a much larger clone is one base off. The chain has TRBV6-5 and TRBJ2-7; no clear D. Trimming shortened V by 5 bases and J by 4 bases, and 18 bases separated the two germline ends. The germline V gene encodes CDR1 MNHEY and CDR2 SVGAGI. CDR3 length: 15 amino acids. CDR3 nucleotide sequence: TGTGCCAGCAGTCGGGTAGGAAGCTGGGGTTACGAGCAGTACTTC. As protein: CASSRVGSWGYEQYF.

There are many counts of this clonotype. The chain uses TRBV19 and TRBJ1-2; D unresolved. The CDR3 is made up of 14 amino acids. Germline lookup yields CDR1 LNHDA and CDR2 SQIVND (reference sequence). The V and J ends lost 3 bases and 6 bases respectively, with 14 bases between them. CDR3 sequence reads: CASSIPWERHGYTF. DNA of the CDR3: TGTGCCAGTAGTATTCCCTGGGAGAGGCATGGCTACACCTTC.

The genes are TRBV7-2 and TRBJ2-7; D gene ambiguous. V shed 5 bases and J shed 0 bases, with 8 bases lying between them. The germline gives CDR1 SGHTA, CDR2 FQGNSA. The length of the CDR3 is 13 residues. Written as DNA, the CDR3 is TGTGCCAGCAGCATCAAGAGCTCCTACGAGCAGTACTTC. The encoded protein is CASSIKSSYEQYF. Looking up the rest from reference TRBV7-2 and TRBJ2-7 gives the full variable domain: GAGVSQSPSNKVTEKGKDVELRCDPISGHTALYWYRQSLGQGLEFLIYFQGNSAPDKSGLPSDRFSAERTGGSVSTLTIQRTQQEDSAVYLCASSIKSSYEQYFGPGTRLTVT.

This clonotype has ten or more counts. V gene TRBV7-2 combines with J gene TRBJ1-2; 8 nucleotides agree with TRBD1. There are 15 residues in the CDR3. Trimming took 2 bases from V and 7 from J; bases not matched to a gene: 9. Germline V gives CDR1 SGHTA, CDR2 FQGNSA. This CDR3 reads CASSLTGQEIGGYTF. CDR3 nucleotides: TGTGCCAGCAGCTTAACGGGACAGGAGATCGGTGGCTACACCTTC.

The chain recombines TRBV7-9 with TRBJ2-7, with 10 nucleotides matching TRBD1. The CDR3 contains 14 residues. The germline V gene has CDR1 SEHNR and CDR2 FQNEAQ (reference sequence). The V gene end was trimmed by 7 bases and the J gene end by 4 bases; junction bases not matched to a gene: 7. The DNA for the CDR3 is TGTGCCAGCAACTCGACAGGGGGCGCGTACGAGCAGTACTTC. Translating gives CASNSTGGAYEQYF.

In regard to this clonotype: This sequence may be a read error, since a much larger clone differs from it by one base. The rearrangement joins TRBV28 to TRBJ1-2; no firm D call. CDR1 and CDR2 (germline): MDHEN, SYDVKM. This CDR3 is built from 10 residues. CDR3 amino acids: CASRNCGYTF. The CDR3 DNA follows: TGTGCCAGCAGAAACTGTGGCTACACCTTC.

This clonotype was recorded many times. The rearrangement links TRBV6-1 to TRBJ2-1; TRBD2 aligns across 8 bases. Germline V lookup: CDR1 MNHNS, CDR2 SASEGT. The CDR3 runs to 15 residues. V was clipped by 6 bases and J by 4 bases; unmatched bases: 8. The CDR3 sequence: CASRLSGGTYNEQFF. The CDR3 nucleotides read TGTGCCAGCAGATTAAGCGGGGGAACTTACAATGAGCAGTTCTTC.

This clonotype has at least ten counts. The chain uses TRBV4-2 and TRBJ2-5; 11 nucleotides line up with TRBD2. The CDR3 covers 14 residues. V lost 3 bases and J lost 5; bases outside the gene matches: 2. Germline values: CDR1 LGHNA, CDR2 YNFKEQ. The CDR3 sequence: CASSQRLAGETQYF. The CDR3 DNA is TGTGCCAGCAGCCAGCGACTAGCGGGGGAGACCCAGTACTTC.

In its sample, this clonotype was seen many times. This rearrangement joins TRBV20-1 to TRBJ1-1, with a tentative D call TRBD1 (5 bases). The V gene lost 2 bases and the J gene lost 4 bases, with 23 bases spanning the gap. Germline CDR1 reads DFQATT; CDR2 reads SNEGSKA (reference sequence). The CDR3 runs to 17 residues. In nucleotides, the CDR3 is TGCAGTGCTAGACCCGGAGGAGGGGCCGTCCGGGGCACTGAAGCTTTCTTT. Protein product: CSARPGGGAVRGTEAFF.